One and the same sample provided the 27 T cell receptor beta chains below, sequenced in a study of T cell changes during pregnancy in multiple sclerosis. Some clones are missing from TCRdb's copy, which holds only in-frame ones; the method was immunoSEQ multiplex PCR. The profile covers about 77,000 clones, with about 92% appearing a single time and just over 2.5% taken by the ten largest. This sample comprised peripheral blood, obtained after pregnancy. These receptors were obtained from a female donor in good health, enrolled as a control in a pregnancy study.

V gene TRBV6-1 combines with J gene TRBJ1-5; the D is unclear. The CDR3 covers 16 residues. Trimming removed 6 bases from V and 7 bases from J, with 22 bases in between. Germline V gives CDR1 MNHNS, CDR2 SASEGT. The CDR3 here is CASREPGKWPEQPQHF. The CDR3 DNA reads TGTGCCAGCAGGGAACCGGGGAAATGGCCGGAACAGCCCCAGCATTTT.

The genes are TRBV4-1 and TRBJ2-2; TRBD1 might be the D (6 bases). Germline CDR1 is MGHRA and CDR2 is YSYEKL. The ends were cut back, 4 bases at V and 6 bases at J, with 15 bases in the middle. CDR3 length equals 15 residues. CDR3 sequence: CASSLRDNFPGELFF. The CDR3 DNA sequence: TGCGCCAGCAGCCTCCGGGACAACTTCCCCGGGGAGCTGTTTTTT.

This sequence joins TRBV30 and TRBJ2-7; 7 nucleotides line up with TRBD2. CDR3 size: 13 residues. From germline, CDR1 is GTSNPN and CDR2 SVGIG (reference sequence). The J segment lost 3 bases and the V segment lost 0 bases, leaving 2 bases of the junction unmatched. In nucleotides, the CDR3 is TGTGCCTGGAGTGTTGGCGGGGGCTACGAGCAGTACTTC. Its translation: CAWSVGGGYEQYF. Supplemented by reference TRBV30 and TRBJ2-7, the full variable domain reads SQTIHQWPATLVQPVGSPLSLECTVEGTSNPNLYWYRQAAGRGLQLLFYSVGIGQISSEVPQNLSASRPQDRQFILSSKKLLLSDSGFYLCAWSVGGGYEQYFGPGTRLTVT.

The rearrangement joins TRBV28 to TRBJ2-1; D gene ambiguous. This CDR3 region has 13 residues. The V gene lost 3 bases and the J gene lost 2 bases, with 5 bases spanning the gap. The germline V gene has CDR1 MDHEN and CDR2 SYDVKM. CDR3 bases: TGTGCCAGCAGTTTGAGTACCTACAATGAGCAGTTCTTC. It encodes CASSLSTYNEQFF.

The chain links TRBV7-2 to TRBJ1-3, with a possible D match to TRBD1 (5 bases). The CDR3 totals 15 residues. V shed 8 bases and J shed 0 bases, with 14 bases lying between them. Looked up from germline, CDR1 is SGHTA and CDR2 is FQGNSA. The CDR3 DNA is TGTGCCAGCCGCTCCGGAGGGACCTCTGGAAACACCATATATTTT. Its translation: CASRSGGTSGNTIYF.

This chain joins TRBV6-6 and TRBJ1-4, with 7 nucleotides matching TRBD1. Germline CDR1 and CDR2: MNHNY and SVGAGI (reference sequence). CDR3 size: 13 residues. Trimming took 2 bases from V and 8 from J; bases not matched to a gene: 2. CDR3 DNA: TGTGCCAGCAGTTACACAGGGGAGGAAAAACTGTTTTTT. Amino acids: CASSYTGEEKLFF.

The chain combines TRBV6-5 with TRBJ1-1; maybe TRBD1 (5 bases). Trimming cost V 2 bases and J 8 bases, with 9 bases left between them. The CDR3 has 12 amino acids. Germline V gives CDR1 MNHEY, CDR2 SVGAGI. CDR3 bases: TGTGCCAGCAGTTACCGGGCAGGGGAAGCTTTCTTT. It encodes CASSYRAGEAFF.

This rearrangement joins TRBV9 to TRBJ2-1; TRBD2 agrees at 9 bases. V lost 4 bases, J lost 5 bases, and 10 bases stayed unmatched. This CDR3 region has 16 residues. In germline, CDR1 is SGDLS, CDR2 YYNGEE. In DNA form, the CDR3 reads TGTGCCAGCAGCCCGAGGGCTAGCGGGGCTCACAATGAGCAGTTCTTC. It is translated as CASSPRASGAHNEQFF.

The chain links TRBV7-8 to TRBJ1-2, with D perhaps TRBD1 (5 bases). Germline V lookup: CDR1 SGHVS, CDR2 FQNEAQ. V lost 5 bases to trimming and J lost 2 bases, with 12 bases between them. CDR3 length: 14 residues. The CDR3 DNA sequence: TGTGCCAGCAGCACGCTTCAGGGAAACTATGGCTACACCTTC. Its protein is CASSTLQGNYGYTF.

This sequence joins TRBV18 and TRBJ1-2, with 8 bases that match TRBD1. The CDR3 has 14 residues. Germline loops: CDR1 KGHSH, CDR2 LQKENI. V was pared by 6 bases and J by 7 bases, with 10 bases of the junction left unmatched. Written as DNA, the CDR3 is TGTGCCAGCTCCTCCGAACAGGGGGTGAGTGGCTACACCTTC. Translation gives CASSSEQGVSGYTF.

J is TRBJ2-1 and V is TRBV10-3, with 11 nucleotides matching TRBD2. V lost 0 bases and J lost 9; bases outside the gene matches: 7. This CDR3 has 16 amino acids. CDR1 and CDR2 from the germline V gene are ENHRY and SYGVKD. CDR3 DNA: TGTGCCATCAGTGAGTCGGGGCTAGCGGGGGGAAGTGAGCAGTTCTTC. Amino acid sequence: CAISESGLAGGSEQFF.

The V gene is TRBV5-1, the J gene TRBJ2-1; D possibly corresponds to TRBD2 (7 bases). The germline gives CDR1 SGHRS, CDR2 YFSETQ. Trimming took 3 bases from V and 4 from J, leaving 14 bases between them. The CDR3 has 15 amino acids. The CDR3 coding sequence is TGCGCCAGCAGCTGGGGGGGGGCGATTTACAATGAGCAGTTCTTC. It translates to CASSWGGAIYNEQFF.

The V and J genes are TRBV28 and TRBJ2-1, with 7 bases aligning to TRBD1. The CDR3 spans 14 residues. The V and J ends lost 5 bases and 5 bases, in that order; junction bases with no gene match: 6. The germline V gene encodes CDR1 MDHEN and CDR2 SYDVKM. CDR3 loop: CASSPRDSHNEQFF. The CDR3 DNA sequence: TGTGCCAGCAGTCCCCGGGACAGCCACAATGAGCAGTTCTTC. The whole variable domain, filled in from reference TRBV28 and TRBJ2-1, reads DVKVTQSSRYLVKRTGEKVFLECVQDMDHENMFWYRQDPGLGLRLIYFSYDVKMKEKGDIPEGYSVSREKKERFSLILESASTNQTSMYLCASSPRDSHNEQFFGPGTRLTVL.

Only one count was recorded for this clone. The genes are TRBV9 and TRBJ1-1, with D tentatively TRBD1 (5 bases). Looked up from germline, CDR1 is SGDLS and CDR2 is YYNGEE. Trimming left V 4 bases short and J 1 base short, with 14 bases between. This CDR3 region has 15 residues. CDR3 protein: CASSPPTETNTEAFF. In nucleotides, the CDR3 is TGTGCCAGCAGCCCCCCGACAGAGACGAACACTGAAGCTTTCTTT.

The V call is TRBV19, the J call TRBJ2-3; tentatively, D is TRBD1 (5 bases). The CDR3 sequence is 15 residues long. V was trimmed by 6 bases and J by 6 bases, leaving 19 bases between them. CDR1 is LNHDA and CDR2 is SQIVND in the germline V gene (reference sequence). The CDR3: CASSTTQGLRDTQYF. The CDR3 DNA follows: TGTGCCAGTAGCACGACTCAGGGCCTCCGGGATACGCAGTATTTT.

The chain uses TRBV14 and TRBJ2-7, with 8 positions matching TRBD1. V lost 0 bases and J lost 3; bases outside the gene matches: 4. The CDR3 contains 15 residues. Per the germline V gene, CDR1 is SGHDN and CDR2 is FVKESK. Written as DNA, the CDR3 is TGTGCCAGCAGCCAAGATTGGACAGGGCACTACGAGCAGTACTTC. It yields the protein CASSQDWTGHYEQYF. Based on the CDR3 plus reference TRBV14 and TRBJ2-7, the full variable domain is EAGVTQFPSHSVIEKGQTVTLRCDPISGHDNLYWYRRVMGKEIKFLLHFVKESKQDESGMPNNRFLAERTGGTYSTLKVQPAELEDSGVYFCASSQDWTGHYEQYFGPGTRLTVT.

The chain uses TRBV28 and TRBJ2-3; the D is unclear. This CDR3 has 14 amino acids. Germline V gene sequence: CDR1 MDHEN, CDR2 SYDVKM. V was shortened by 8 bases and J by 2 bases, with 14 bases between the two germline ends. CDR3 DNA sequence: TGTGCCAGCTCCCAGGCCCCAAACACAGATACGCAGTATTTT. Encoded protein: CASSQAPNTDTQYF.

The chain employs TRBV2 and TRBJ2-7, with D maybe TRBD2 (5 bases). Trimming removed 6 bases at V and 7 bases at J, with 13 bases between. Germline CDR1 and CDR2: SNHLY and FYNNEI. CDR3 length: 12 amino acids. In DNA form, the CDR3 reads TGTGCCAGCAGGATCCCGGCGGGTGAGCAGTACTTC. It codes for CASRIPAGEQYF.

V and J are TRBV2 and TRBJ2-3; 7 bases are shared with TRBD2. The CDR3 consists of 15 residues. J was trimmed by 5 bases and V by 2 bases; bases with no gene match: 7. Per the germline V gene, CDR1 is SNHLY and CDR2 is FYNNEI. The CDR3 region is CASSERRGSGDTQYF. The CDR3 DNA sequence: TGTGCCAGCAGTGAACGGCGGGGGTCCGGAGATACGCAGTATTTT.

V and J are TRBV18 and TRBJ2-6; D not resolved. This CDR3 has 16 residues. Trimming shortened V by 3 bases and J by 0 bases, and 9 bases separated the two germline ends. From germline, CDR1 is KGHSH and CDR2 LQKENI. The CDR3 region is CASSPQRSSGANVLTF. The CDR3 coding sequence is TGTGCCAGCTCACCCCAGCGTAGCTCTGGGGCCAACGTCCTGACTTTC. The full variable domain, its missing parts supplied by reference TRBV18 and TRBJ2-6, is NAGVMQNPRHLVRRRGQEARLRCSPMKGHSHVYWYRQLPEEGLKFMVYLQKENIIDESGMPKERFSAEFPKEGPSILRIQQVVRGDSAAYFCASSPQRSSGANVLTFGAGSRLTVL.

The gene calls are TRBV5-1 and TRBJ1-1, with 7 positions matching TRBD1. Germline loops: CDR1 SGHRS, CDR2 YFSETQ. There are 16 residues in the CDR3. V lost 0 bases to trimming and J lost 1 base; unmatched junction nucleotides: 6. The CDR3 is CASSLAATGRNTEAFF. Written as DNA, the CDR3 is TGCGCCAGCAGCTTGGCCGCGACAGGGAGGAACACTGAAGCTTTCTTT.

The gene calls are TRBV4-3 and TRBJ2-2; D possibly corresponds to TRBD1 (7 bases). The ends were cut back, 7 bases at V and 5 bases at J, with 17 bases in the middle. Germline CDR1 reads LGHNA; CDR2 reads YSLEER. CDR3 size: 15 residues. This CDR3 is CASKAGGFGTGELFF. The CDR3 DNA reads as TGCGCCAGCAAGGCAGGGGGGTTTGGAACCGGGGAGCTGTTTTTT.

CDR3: CASSRTGQGKNIQYF. CDR3 bases: TGTGCCAGCTCACGAACGGGACAGGGGAAAAACATTCAGTACTTC. The chain couples TRBV18 to TRBJ2-4; 10 bases agree with TRBD1. The germline gives CDR1 KGHSH, CDR2 LQKENI. Trimming cost V 4 bases and J 4 bases; bases outside gene matches: 4. The CDR3 covers 15 residues.

This chain connects TRBV2 to TRBJ2-3; D is uncertain. V dropped 4 bases and J dropped 0 bases, with 8 bases sitting between them. Germline CDR1 reads SNHLY; CDR2 reads FYNNEI. The CDR3 has 14 amino acids. The CDR3 DNA follows: TGTGCCAGCAGTGTTTTAGTGAGCACAGATACGCAGTATTTT. Its protein is CASSVLVSTDTQYF.

The gene calls are TRBV27 and TRBJ1-1; D perhaps matches TRBD1 (5 bases). The CDR3 is made up of 14 amino acids. The V end lost 2 bases, the J end lost 4 bases, and 11 bases lay between the germline ends. CDR1 and CDR2 (germline): MNHEY, SMNVEV (reference sequence). The CDR3 is CASSLDQGLTEAFF. CDR3 nucleotide sequence: TGTGCCAGCAGTTTAGATCAGGGCCTCACTGAAGCTTTCTTT.

This sequence joins TRBV30 and TRBJ1-2; D is perhaps TRBD1 (6 bases). Per the germline V gene, CDR1 is GTSNPN and CDR2 is SVGIG (reference sequence). V lost 4 bases, J lost 12 bases, and 15 bases lay in between. The CDR3 totals 11 residues. The CDR3 region has the DNA TGTGCCTGGAACCCCCAGGGGCGAGACACCTTC. Translated, it gives CAWNPQGRDTF. Looking up the rest from reference TRBV30 and TRBJ1-2 gives the full variable domain: SQTIHQWPATLVQPVGSPLSLECTVEGTSNPNLYWYRQAAGRGLQLLFYSVGIGQISSEVPQNLSASRPQDRQFILSSKKLLLSDSGFYLCAWNPQGRDTFGSGTRLTVV.

This chain links TRBV7-8 with TRBJ1-3, with D hard to call. Between the trimmed V and J ends, which lost 3 bases and 2 bases, there was a span of 11 bases. CDR3 length: 15 amino acids. The germline V gene encodes CDR1 SGHVS and CDR2 FQNEAQ. This CDR3 is CASSFDRDTGNTIYF. The CDR3 nucleotides read TGTGCCAGCAGCTTCGACCGGGATACTGGAAACACCATATATTTT.